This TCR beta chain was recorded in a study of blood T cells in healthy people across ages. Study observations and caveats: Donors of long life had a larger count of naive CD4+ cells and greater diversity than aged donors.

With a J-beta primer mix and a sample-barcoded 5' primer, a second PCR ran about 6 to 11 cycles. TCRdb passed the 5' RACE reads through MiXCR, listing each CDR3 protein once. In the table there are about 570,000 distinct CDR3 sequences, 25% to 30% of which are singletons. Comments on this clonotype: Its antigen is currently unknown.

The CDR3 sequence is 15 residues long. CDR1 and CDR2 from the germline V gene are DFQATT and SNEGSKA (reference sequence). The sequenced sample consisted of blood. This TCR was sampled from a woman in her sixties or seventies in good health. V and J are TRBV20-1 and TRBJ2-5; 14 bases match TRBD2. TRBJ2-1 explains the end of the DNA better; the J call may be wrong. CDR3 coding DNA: TGCAGTCCGATGACTAGCGGGGGGGCCTACAATGAGCAGTTCTTC. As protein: CSPMTSGGAYNEQFF.